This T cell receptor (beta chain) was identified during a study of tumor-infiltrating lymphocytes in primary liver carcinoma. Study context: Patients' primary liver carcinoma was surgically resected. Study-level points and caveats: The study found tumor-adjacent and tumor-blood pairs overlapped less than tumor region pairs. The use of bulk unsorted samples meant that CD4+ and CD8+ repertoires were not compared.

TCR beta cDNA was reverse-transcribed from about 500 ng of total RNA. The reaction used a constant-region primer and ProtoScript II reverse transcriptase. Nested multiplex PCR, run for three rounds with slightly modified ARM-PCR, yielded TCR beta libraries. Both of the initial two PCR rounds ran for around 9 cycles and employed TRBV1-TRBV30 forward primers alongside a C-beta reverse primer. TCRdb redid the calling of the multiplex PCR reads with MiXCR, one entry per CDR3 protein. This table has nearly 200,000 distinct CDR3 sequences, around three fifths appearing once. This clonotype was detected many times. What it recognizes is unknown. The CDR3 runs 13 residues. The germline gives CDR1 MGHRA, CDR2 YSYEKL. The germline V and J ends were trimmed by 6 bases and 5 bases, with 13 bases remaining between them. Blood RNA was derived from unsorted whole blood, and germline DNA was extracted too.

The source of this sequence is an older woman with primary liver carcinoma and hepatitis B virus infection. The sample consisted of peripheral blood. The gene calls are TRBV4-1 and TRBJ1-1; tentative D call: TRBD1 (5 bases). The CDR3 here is CASRQPGGTEAFF. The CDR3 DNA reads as TGCGCCAGCAGGCAACCTGGGGGGACTGAAGCTTTCTTT.